These 19 T cell receptor beta chains came from one sample sequenced in a study of T cells after yellow fever vaccination. One entry per CDR3 protein, called by TCRdb with MiXCR from the 5' RACE reads. The data hold hundreds of thousands of distinct CDR3 sequences, with 3% to 4.5% observed a single time. The sequences come from PBMCs, collected on the day of the yellow fever booster vaccination. Every receptor here comes from a man in his late teens or twenties who received the YFV17D yellow fever vaccine.

This clonotype was seen repeatedly, ten times or more. The chain is built from TRBV20-1 and TRBJ1-6; D gene ambiguous. CDR1 is DFQATT, CDR2 SNEGSKA, per germline (reference sequence). Between the trimmed V and J ends, which lost 0 bases and 14 bases, there was a span of 8 bases. The CDR3 has 11 amino acids. The CDR3 DNA follows: TGCAGTGCTAGAGACCCGCGTGCCCTCCACTTT. This translates into CSARDPRALHF.

The rearrangement links TRBV15 to TRBJ1-5; the D is unclear. The CDR3 has 13 residues. The V end lost 5 bases, the J end lost 3 bases, and 8 bases lay between the germline ends. Germline V gene lookup returns CDR1 LNHNV and CDR2 YYDKDF (reference sequence). CDR3 in amino acids: CATSHGSNQPQHF. CDR3 in DNA: TGTGCCACCAGCCACGGTTCCAATCAGCCCCAGCATTTT.

This rearrangement joins TRBV5-1 to TRBJ1-6, with 9 bases fitting TRBD1. The junction had 12 bases not matched to a gene; V was cut back by 4 bases and J by 10 bases. This CDR3 has 16 residues. Looked up from germline, CDR1 is SGHRS and CDR2 is YFSETQ. CDR3 residues: CASSRLPGQGGSPLHF. DNA of the CDR3: TGCGCCAGCAGCCGACTTCCGGGACAGGGCGGCTCACCCCTCCACTTT.

This clonotype occurred many times. Its ends do not fully match the called genes, so a read error is possible. The chain employs TRBV20-1 and TRBJ2-3; D call uncertain. CDR1 DFQATT and CDR2 SNEGSKA come from the germline V gene (reference sequence). This CDR3 is built from 14 residues. The CDR3: CSARDSPSTDTQYF. CDR3 in DNA: TGCAGTGCTCGAGACTCTCCCAGCACAGATACGCAGTATTTT.

This clonotype occurred many times. The V gene is TRBV3-1, the J gene TRBJ2-5; 7 positions agree with TRBD1. This CDR3 is built from 16 residues. Germline loops: CDR1 LGHDT, CDR2 YNNKEL (reference sequence). With V trimmed by 1 base and J by 2 bases, 7 bases remained unmatched. The CDR3 here is CASSQGGPGGQETQYF. For the CDR3, the DNA is TGTGCCAGCAGCCAAGGGGGGCCAGGGGGACAAGAGACCCAGTACTTC.

This clonotype was counted between two and nine times. This CDR3 reads CASSETGAFTPGELFF. CDR3 sequence (DNA): TGTGCCAGCAGCGAGACAGGGGCCTTTACGCCCGGGGAGCTGTTTTTT. The chain carries TRBV6-5 and TRBJ2-2; 8 bases line up with TRBD1. The CDR3 runs 16 residues. The germline V gene encodes CDR1 MNHEY and CDR2 SVGAGI. After removal of 6 bases from V and 6 bases from J, the junction contained 12 bases not matched to a gene.

The chain is built from TRBV7-9 and TRBJ2-3, with D unresolved. Per the germline V gene, CDR1 is SEHNR and CDR2 is FQNEAQ (reference sequence). V lost 5 bases and J 4 bases, leaving 10 bases between the germline ends. This CDR3 has 13 residues. The CDR3 is CASSLWVPDTQYF. In DNA form, the CDR3 reads TGTGCCAGCAGCCTATGGGTCCCAGATACGCAGTATTTT.

This clonotype showed up many times. V gene TRBV11-2 combines with J gene TRBJ2-3; D is undetermined. Germline values: CDR1 SGHAT, CDR2 FQNNGV. V lost 1 base, J lost 6 bases, and 5 bases lay in between. The CDR3 runs to 12 residues. The CDR3 DNA reads TGTGCCAGCAGCTTAGTGTTCGATACGCAGTATTTT. The encoded protein is CASSLVFDTQYF. Together with reference TRBV11-2 and TRBJ2-3, the CDR3 gives the full variable domain: EAGVAQSPRYKIIEKRQSVAFWCNPISGHATLYWYQQILGQGPKLLIQFQNNGVVDDSQLPKDRFSAERLKGVDSTLKIQPAKLEDSAVYLCASSLVFDTQYFGPGTRLTVL.

The chain links TRBV5-1 to TRBJ2-2; 10 nucleotides match TRBD2. CDR3 length: 16 amino acids. CDR1 and CDR2 from the germline V gene are SGHRS and YFSETQ. After removal of 4 bases from V and 4 bases from J, the junction contained 7 bases not matched to a gene. CDR3 loop: CASSGTSVRFTGELFF. In nucleotides, the CDR3 is TGCGCCAGCAGCGGGACTAGCGTGAGGTTCACCGGGGAGCTGTTTTTT.

Many counts were recorded for this clonotype. This chain uses TRBV12-3 or TRBV12-4 with TRBJ1-2; D remains ambiguous. Trimming shortened V by 4 bases and J by 4 bases, and 10 bases separated the two germline ends. CDR3 length: 13 amino acids. CDR3 sequence reads: CASSSGEPYGYTF. Here the CDR3 DNA reads TGTGCCAGCAGTTCGGGAGAGCCCTATGGCTACACCTTC.

The chain recombines TRBV5-1 with TRBJ1-1, with D possibly TRBD1 on 5 matching bases. The germline CDR1 and CDR2 sequences are SGHRS and YFSETQ. The CDR3 spans 15 residues. V lost 1 base to trimming and J lost 5 bases, with 15 bases between them. CDR3 amino acids: CASSLTGRGRTEAFF. Written as DNA, the CDR3 is TGCGCCAGCAGCTTGACAGGTAGGGGCCGTACTGAAGCTTTCTTT.

This clonotype was seen ten or more times. The V call is TRBV9, the J call TRBJ2-7, with D possibly matching TRBD1 (6 bases). V was pared by 1 base and J by 2 bases, with 16 bases between. CDR1 and CDR2 from the germline V gene are SGDLS and YYNGEE. The CDR3 runs 16 residues. The CDR3 nucleotides read TGTGCCAGCAGCGTAAGACCACGGGACAAGACCTACGAGCAGTACTTC. This gives the protein CASSVRPRDKTYEQYF.

There are many counts of this clonotype. The chain links TRBV5-1 to TRBJ2-2, with D maybe TRBD1 (5 bases). Deletions cut 0 bases from V and 0 bases from J, with 9 bases between. The CDR3 length is 16 residues. The germline V gene encodes CDR1 SGHRS and CDR2 YFSETQ. The CDR3 region is CASSLADRPNTGELFF. CDR3 bases: TGCGCCAGCAGCTTGGCTGACAGACCGAACACCGGGGAGCTGTTTTTT. The whole variable domain, remainder taken from reference TRBV5-1 and TRBJ2-2, is KAGVTQTPRYLIKTRGQQVTLSCSPISGHRSVSWYQQTPGQGLQFLFEYFSETQRNKGNFPGRFSGRQFSNSRSEMNVSTLELGDSALYLCASSLADRPNTGELFFGEGSRLTVL.

This clonotype showed up many times. V usage is TRBV4-3 and J usage is TRBJ2-7, with 7 nucleotides matching TRBD2. The V segment lost 0 bases and the J segment 1 base; nucleotides outside the gene matches: 3. CDR1 and CDR2 (germline): LGHNA, YSLEER. There are 15 residues in the CDR3. This CDR3 reads CASSQDTRGSYEQYV. The CDR3 DNA is TGCGCCAGCAGCCAAGATACGCGGGGGTCCTACGAGCAGTACGTC.

This clonotype was counted ten times or more. This sequence joins TRBV7-9 and TRBJ2-3; D may be TRBD1 (5 bases). Trimming took off 6 bases at V and 1 base at J, with 11 bases between the two ends. The CDR3 has 14 residues. Per the germline V gene, CDR1 is SEHNR and CDR2 is FQNEAQ (reference sequence). The CDR3 coding sequence is TGTGCCAGCAGGGACAAGGTCGGCACAGATACGCAGTATTTT. Amino acids: CASRDKVGTDTQYF.

This clonotype was picked up many times. The genes are TRBV7-9 and TRBJ2-2; 7 positions agree with TRBD1. V was clipped by 6 bases and J by 3 bases; unmatched bases: 4. Germline loops: CDR1 SEHNR, CDR2 FQNEAQ (reference sequence). The CDR3 is made up of 14 amino acids. The CDR3: CASSYDRDTGELFF. DNA of the CDR3: TGTGCCAGCAGTTACGACAGGGACACCGGGGAGCTGTTTTTT. Drawing the rest from reference TRBV7-9 and TRBJ2-2, the complete variable domain is DTGVSQNPRHKITKRGQNVTFRCDPISEHNRLYWYRQTLGQGPEFLTYFQNEAQLEKSRLLSDRFSAERPKGSFSTLEIQRTEQGDSAMYLCASSYDRDTGELFFGEGSRLTVL.

This clonotype was counted only a few times. The chain recombines TRBV19 with TRBJ2-2, with D unresolved. CDR3 length: 14 amino acids. V was pared by 3 bases and J by 4 bases, with 9 bases between. CDR1 LNHDA and CDR2 SQIVND come from the germline V gene (reference sequence). The CDR3 is CASSIVRATGELFF. Written as DNA, the CDR3 is TGTGCCAGTAGTATTGTTAGGGCCACCGGGGAGCTGTTTTTT.

This clonotype was seen many times. The J gene is TRBJ1-1, the V gene TRBV7-9, with D perhaps TRBD1 (6 bases). V lost 5 bases to trimming and J lost 10 bases, with 17 bases between them. Looked up from germline, CDR1 is SEHNR and CDR2 is FQNEAQ (reference sequence). This CDR3 is 13 amino acids long. The CDR3 loop is CASSLQGSPGAFF. The CDR3 DNA follows: TGTGCCAGCAGCCTACAGGGCTCCCCTGGAGCTTTCTTT.

This rearrangement joins TRBV24-1 to TRBJ1-4; no clear D. This CDR3 region has 14 residues. From germline, CDR1 is KGHDR and CDR2 SFDVKD. V was cut by 2 bases and J by 0 bases, with 3 bases left in between. CDR3 in amino acids: CATSDSATNEKLFF. For the CDR3, the DNA is TGTGCCACCAGTGATTCTGCAACTAATGAAAAACTGTTTTTT.